This T cell receptor (beta chain) was obtained from a study of T cells after yellow fever vaccination. Study observations and caveats: Researchers report a weaker secondary response that nonetheless peaked faster, day 5 versus 15. In post-booster samples, most primary-vaccination clones reappeared (about 95% CD4, 70% to 90% CD8). Repertoires sorted by FACS could include abundant clonotypes that are contaminants from the bulk population.

MiXCR, applied by TCRdb to the 5' RACE reads, yields one record per CDR3 protein. The sample consists of a few hundred thousand distinct CDR3 sequences, about a fifth of them appearing once. Germline loops: CDR1 SGHRS, CDR2 YFSETQ. Deletions cut 0 bases from V and 1 base from J, with 7 bases between. There are 14 residues in the CDR3. Only a few counts were recorded for this clonotype. Its antigen is undetermined. This TCR came from a man aged 25 to 45 who received the YFV17D yellow fever vaccine. Here the sequenced sample was PBMCs, taken 15 days after the yellow fever booster vaccination. The V call is TRBV5-1, the J call TRBJ1-1, with D unclear. CDR3 sequence (DNA): TGCGCCAGCAGCTTGGGCGAGGGGAACACTGAAGCTTTCTTT. It is translated as CASSLGEGNTEAFF.